The TCR beta chain under discussion was sequenced for a study of blood T cell repertoires in COVID-19. Only in-frame clones appear in the TCRdb table, and some are missing; sequencing was by immunoSEQ multiplex PCR. The table records about 330,000 clones, 92% of them present only once. The study recruited people aged about 18 to 90 years across approximately 24 US areas. The CDR3 totals 16 residues. CDR1 and CDR2 (germline): MNHEY, SMNVEV (reference sequence). After removal of 5 bases from V and 0 bases from J, the junction contained 7 bases not matched to a gene. The specimen was PBMCs or T cells enriched from blood (not recorded which). The sequence came from a woman younger than 45 who had recovered from COVID-19. This chain uses TRBV27 with TRBJ1-3, with 7 bases matching TRBD1. Here the CDR3 reads CASSDWTGTSGNTIYF. The DNA for the CDR3 is TGTGCCAGCAGTGATTGGACAGGAACCTCTGGAAACACCATATATTTT.